These 17 T cell receptor beta chains originate from one sample sequenced in a study of blood T cell repertoires in COVID-19. Sequencing was performed with immunoSEQ multiplex PCR; in TCRdb, only in-frame clones are kept and a portion is missing. The data show a few hundred thousand clones, with around 87% seen just once and around 2.3% held by the top ten. Material: peripheral blood. Receptors originate from a woman between 55 and 75 years old with COVID-19, enrolled during active disease.

The rearrangement uses TRBV19 and TRBJ1-5; 7 bases are a match to TRBD1. Germline V gene data show CDR1 as LNHDA and CDR2 as SQIVND (reference sequence). The CDR3 runs 16 residues. J was trimmed by 0 bases and V by 3 bases; bases with no gene match: 5. CDR3 bases: TGTGCCAGTAGTATGGGACAGAAATATAGCAATCAGCCCCAGCATTTT. Translated, it gives CASSMGQKYSNQPQHF. The full variable domain, in which reference TRBV19 and TRBJ1-5 provide the parts outside the CDR3, is DGGITQSPKYLFRKEGQNVTLSCEQNLNHDAMYWYRQDPGQGLRLIYYSQIVNDFQKGDIAEGYSVSREKKESFPLTVTSAQKNPTAFYLCASSMGQKYSNQPQHFGDGTRLSIL.

The rearrangement uses TRBV6-5 and TRBJ1-2; possibly TRBD1 for D (5 bases). CDR1 and CDR2 from the germline V gene are MNHEY and SVGAGI. V lost 2 bases and J lost 2, with 15 bases in between. The CDR3 extends over 16 amino acids. The CDR3 region is CASSYRGRQKNYGYTF. CDR3 DNA: TGTGCCAGCAGTTACAGGGGCAGACAGAAAAACTATGGCTACACCTTC.

This clone was seen a handful of times. The chain combines TRBV19 with TRBJ1-5, with D tentatively TRBD1 (5 bases). CDR1 LNHDA and CDR2 SQIVND come from the germline V gene (reference sequence). The CDR3 covers 16 residues. V was shortened by 3 bases and J by 6 bases, with 18 bases between the two germline ends. CDR3 protein: CASSILGQGGRQPQHF. The CDR3 DNA follows: TGTGCCAGTAGTATCCTGGGGCAGGGAGGACGTCAGCCCCAGCATTTT.

This chain uses TRBV7-9 with TRBJ1-2, with 7 bases identical to TRBD1. CDR3 size: 13 residues. CDR1 is SEHNR and CDR2 is FQNEAQ in the germline V gene (reference sequence). V lost 5 bases to trimming and J lost 8 bases; unmatched junction nucleotides: 8. CDR3 sequence (DNA): TGTGCCAGCAGCACCCGACAGGGTAGCGGCTACACCTTC. This translates into CASSTRQGSGYTF. The full variable domain, completed using reference TRBV7-9 and TRBJ1-2, is DTGVSQNPRHKITKRGQNVTFRCDPISEHNRLYWYRQTLGQGPEFLTYFQNEAQLEKSRLLSDRFSAERPKGSFSTLEIQRTEQGDSAMYLCASSTRQGSGYTFGSGTRLTVV.

V is TRBV27 and J is TRBJ1-2; D unclear. This CDR3 is built from 14 residues. CDR1 and CDR2 from the germline V gene are MNHEY and SMNVEV (reference sequence). The ends were cut back, 2 bases at V and 2 bases at J, with 9 bases in the middle. The CDR3 nucleotides are TGTGCCAGCAGTTTAGCAGGCGACAACTATGGCTACACCTTC. It is translated as CASSLAGDNYGYTF.

The genes are TRBV11-3 and TRBJ2-1, with D possibly matching TRBD2 (5 bases). The V and J ends lost 5 bases and 0 bases respectively, with 8 bases between them. The CDR3 totals 14 residues. CDR1 and CDR2 (germline): SGHNT, YENEEA. CDR3 in amino acids: CASSPGSSYNEQFF. DNA for the CDR3: TGTGCCAGCAGCCCGGGATCCTCCTACAATGAGCAGTTCTTC.

The V and J genes are TRBV7-3 and TRBJ1-2; D call uncertain. V lost 6 bases, J lost 8 bases, and 19 bases lay in between. Germline V gives CDR1 SGHTA, CDR2 FQGTGA. This CDR3 has 14 amino acids. This CDR3 reads CASRKSGVSGGYTF. Written as DNA, the CDR3 is TGTGCCAGCAGGAAAAGTGGGGTCTCGGGAGGCTACACCTTC.

The V call is TRBV19, the J call TRBJ2-5, with D possibly matching TRBD1 (5 bases). Germline V gene lookup returns CDR1 LNHDA and CDR2 SQIVND (reference sequence). Between the trimmed V and J ends, which lost 4 bases and 5 bases, there was a span of 17 bases. The CDR3 covers 15 residues. CDR3: CASSNSGAVVETQYF. As DNA, the CDR3 is TGTGCCAGTAGTAATAGTGGGGCAGTTGTCGAGACCCAGTACTTC.

The rearrangement links TRBV5-1 to TRBJ2-5; the D gene is possibly TRBD2 (5 bases). The germline CDR1 and CDR2 sequences are SGHRS and YFSETQ. Trimming removed 0 bases at V and 5 bases at J, with 11 bases between. The CDR3 is 14 residues long. The CDR3: CASSLGLTGETQYF. In DNA form, the CDR3 reads TGCGCCAGCAGCTTGGGGCTGACGGGGGAGACCCAGTACTTC.

This chain connects TRBV6-5 to TRBJ2-7, with 9 positions matching TRBD2. Germline V gene data show CDR1 as MNHEY and CDR2 as SVGAGI. The CDR3 consists of 13 residues. Trimming removed 10 bases from V and 5 bases from J; junction bases left unmatched: 9. Written as DNA, the CDR3 is TGTGCCACGCGGGGAGCGGGGGGCCACGAGCAGTACTTC. Translation: CATRGAGGHEQYF.

The J gene is TRBJ2-5, the V gene TRBV5-6; 7 nucleotides agree with TRBD1. Germline CDR1 reads SGHDT; CDR2 reads YYEEEE. Trimming took 1 base from V and 3 from J; bases not matched to a gene: 3. This CDR3 contains 14 residues. CDR3 sequence reads: CASSLRGTEETQYF. The CDR3 nucleotides read TGTGCCAGCAGCTTGAGGGGGACAGAAGAGACCCAGTACTTC.

The chain recombines TRBV27 with TRBJ1-5; TRBD1 agrees at 7 bases. Germline V gene sequence: CDR1 MNHEY, CDR2 SMNVEV (reference sequence). This CDR3 spans 17 amino acids. Trimming at V came to 5 bases and at J to 3 bases, leaving 13 bases not matched to a gene. The DNA of the CDR3 is TGTGCCAGCAGTCCCACAGGGGTGAGATCTAACAATCAGCCCCAGCATTTT. Protein: CASSPTGVRSNNQPQHF.

In this sample, this clone turned up a few times. For the CDR3, the DNA is TGTGCCAGTACCAGGACAGCGGGCACAGATACGCAGTATTTT. This codes for CASTRTAGTDTQYF. The chain combines TRBV19 with TRBJ2-3, with D possibly TRBD1 on 6 matching bases. The CDR3 sequence is 14 residues long. Trimming left V 7 bases short and J 1 base short, with 12 bases between. The germline V gene has CDR1 LNHDA and CDR2 SQIVND (reference sequence). Full variable domain (rest looked up from reference TRBV19 and TRBJ2-3): DGGITQSPKYLFRKEGQNVTLSCEQNLNHDAMYWYRQDPGQGLRLIYYSQIVNDFQKGDIAEGYSVSREKKESFPLTVTSAQKNPTAFYLCASTRTAGTDTQYFGPGTRLTVL.

The chain employs TRBV6-5 and TRBJ1-1; TRBD1 aligns across 11 bases. Germline CDR1 and CDR2: MNHEY and SVGAGI. The CDR3 extends over 14 amino acids. V dropped 8 bases and J dropped 4; count of bases not matched to a gene: 6. The CDR3 region is CASGYGTGGTEAFF. Written as DNA, the CDR3 is TGTGCCAGCGGCTACGGGACAGGGGGCACTGAAGCTTTCTTT.

The chain is built from TRBV4-1 and TRBJ1-1, with D unresolved. From germline, CDR1 is MGHRA and CDR2 YSYEKL. This CDR3 contains 15 residues. V lost 1 base to trimming and J lost 1 base, with 10 bases between them. For the CDR3, the DNA is TGCGCCAGCAGCCAAGGTCCACTCCGGAACACTGAAGCTTTCTTT. Protein product: CASSQGPLRNTEAFF.

The gene calls are TRBV7-2 and TRBJ1-1, with no clear D. This CDR3 region has 15 residues. Germline loops: CDR1 SGHTA, CDR2 FQGNSA. Trimming stripped 1 base from V and 5 bases from J, with 14 bases between. Here the CDR3 reads CASSLGPAGGTEAFF. In DNA form, the CDR3 reads TGTGCCAGCAGCTTAGGCCCCGCCGGAGGGACTGAAGCTTTCTTT.

CDR3 DNA: TGTGCCAGCAGCGGGGGAAGGGGACAGGGTCGAGCTTTCTTT. Translation gives CASSGGRGQGRAFF. This chain joins TRBV2 and TRBJ1-1; TRBD1 matches at 9 bases. Germline CDR1 is SNHLY and CDR2 is FYNNEI. CDR3 length equals 14 residues. The trim removed 6 bases at V and 10 bases at J, leaving 12 bases unmatched.